This record concerns one T cell receptor (beta chain) sequence. The antigen is unknown. The data originate from a study of OX40 agonist ivuxolimab in advanced cancers. Study information: Dose-escalation patients were diagnosed with hepatocellular carcinoma, melanoma, renal cell cancer or head and neck cancer. 30% to 40% of patients had received prior checkpoint inhibitor therapy. General study results and limits: With doses of 0.1 to 3.0 mg/kg, CD4+ and CD8+ blood T cells had undergone clonal expansion by week 6.

Sequencing used immunoSEQ multiplex PCR; TCRdb keeps in-frame clones, though not all of them. The sample contains around 70,000 clones, around 90% of which appear only once. CDR1 and CDR2 from the germline V gene are WSHSY and SAAADI. Deletions cut 0 bases from V and 4 bases from J, with 12 bases between. The length of the CDR3 is 15 residues. The specimen comprised CD4+ or CD8+ T cells sorted from blood, sampled in a trial of the OX40 agonist ivuxolimab. The V gene is TRBV10-2, the J gene TRBJ1-2, with no clear D. The sequence was collected from an adult with an advanced solid tumor such as melanoma, head and neck, liver or kidney cancer. CDR3 loop: CASSESRQLSYGYTF. In DNA form, the CDR3 reads TGCGCCAGCAGTGAGTCCCGGCAGCTTAGCTATGGCTACACCTTC.